The 29 T cell receptor beta chains in this list originate from one sample, sequenced in a study of PD-1 blockade in classical Hodgkin lymphoma. Measured with immunoSEQ multiplex PCR; TCRdb has only the in-frame clones, and not every one. In the table there are about 36,000 clones, around 70% of which are singletons. Each of the patients experienced relapse following autologous stem cell transplantation, and their brentuximab vedotin exposure differed. The sample here was peripheral blood mononuclear cells (PBMCs), taken before the second cycle of nivolumab. All receptors come from a human donor with classical Hodgkin lymphoma.

This clone was counted a few times. The CDR3 DNA is TGTGCCAGCAGCCCCGGACAGGGGGACTTATCACCCCTCCACTTT. It specifies CASSPGQGDLSPLHF. The rearrangement links TRBV7-9 to TRBJ1-6; 10 nucleotides agree with TRBD1. The germline CDR1 and CDR2 sequences are SEHNR and FQNEAQ (reference sequence). This CDR3 is built from 15 residues. V trimming: 5 bases; J trimming: 10 bases; junction bases outside the gene matches: 8. The full variable domain, rest sourced from reference TRBV7-9 and TRBJ1-6, is DTGVSQNPRHKITKRGQNVTFRCDPISEHNRLYWYRQTLGQGPEFLTYFQNEAQLEKSRLLSDRFSAERPKGSFSTLEIQRTEQGDSAMYLCASSPGQGDLSPLHFGNGTRLTVT.

This chain links TRBV7-2 with TRBJ2-1, with D perhaps given as TRBD1 or TRBD2 (5 bases each). From germline, CDR1 is SGHTA and CDR2 FQGNSA. V was cut by 1 base and J by 5 bases, with 12 bases left in between. The CDR3 covers 15 residues. CDR3 nucleotide sequence: TGTGCCAGCAGCTTAGAGGGGACGCCACACAATGAGCAGTTCTTC. Its protein is CASSLEGTPHNEQFF. The full variable domain, completed using reference TRBV7-2 and TRBJ2-1, is GAGVSQSPSNKVTEKGKDVELRCDPISGHTALYWYRQSLGQGLEFLIYFQGNSAPDKSGLPSDRFSAERTGGSVSTLTIQRTQQEDSAVYLCASSLEGTPHNEQFFGPGTRLTVL.

This sequence joins TRBV14 and TRBJ1-3; D not resolved. Germline assignment: CDR1 SGHDN and CDR2 FVKESK. Trimming took 0 bases from V and 0 from J, leaving 6 bases between them. CDR3 length equals 15 residues. The CDR3 region has the DNA TGTGCCAGCAGCCAAGACAGATTCTCTGGAAACACCATATATTTT. It encodes CASSQDRFSGNTIYF.

The rearrangement joins TRBV28 to TRBJ2-7; D might be TRBD1 or TRBD2, each matching 5 bases. CDR1 is MDHEN and CDR2 is SYDVKM in the germline V gene. Trimming stripped 4 bases from V and 9 bases from J, with 22 bases between. The CDR3 runs 15 residues. Here the CDR3 DNA reads TGTGCCAGCAGTTCGGTCGACAGAAACCCGGCGGGGCAGTACTTC. It specifies CASSSVDRNPAGQYF.

The chain couples TRBV18 to TRBJ2-3; 8 nucleotides align to TRBD1. Germline lookup yields CDR1 KGHSH and CDR2 LQKENI. After removal of 2 bases from V and 1 base from J, the junction contained 5 bases not matched to a gene. The CDR3 runs 16 residues. The DNA of the CDR3 is TGTGCCAGCTCACCAACGACAGGGGTGGGCACAGATACGCAGTATTTT. Encoded protein: CASSPTTGVGTDTQYF.

The count of this clone is one. The chain has TRBV4-1 and TRBJ2-1, with D unclear. The V gene lost 0 bases and the J gene lost 7 bases, with 13 bases spanning the gap. The CDR3 extends over 15 amino acids. Per the germline V gene, CDR1 is MGHRA and CDR2 is YSYEKL. The CDR3 DNA reads as TGCGCCAGCAGCCAAGAAGGAGCAGTTCAAAATGAGCAGTTCTTC. Its protein product is CASSQEGAVQNEQFF.

The V call is TRBV7-9, the J call TRBJ2-7, with TRBD1 identical over 9 bases. Losses at the gene ends were 5 bases for V and 5 bases for J; bases not matched to a gene: 13. The CDR3 is 16 residues long. The germline CDR1 and CDR2 sequences are SEHNR and FQNEAQ (reference sequence). The CDR3: CASSPRTGQGRDEQYF. The CDR3 DNA is TGTGCCAGCAGCCCGCGGACGGGACAGGGAAGGGACGAGCAGTACTTC. Using reference TRBV7-9 and TRBJ2-7 for the parts outside the CDR3, the full variable domain is DTGVSQNPRHKITKRGQNVTFRCDPISEHNRLYWYRQTLGQGPEFLTYFQNEAQLEKSRLLSDRFSAERPKGSFSTLEIQRTEQGDSAMYLCASSPRTGQGRDEQYFGPGTRLTVT.

This clone was recorded a few times. J is TRBJ2-5 and V is TRBV5-1; D is possibly TRBD1 (5 bases). V was cut by 1 base and J by 4 bases, with 14 bases left in between. The CDR3 consists of 15 residues. Looked up from germline, CDR1 is SGHRS and CDR2 is YFSETQ. The CDR3 loop is CASSLRRTPTETQYF. For the CDR3, the DNA is TGCGCCAGCAGCTTGCGCAGGACACCAACAGAGACCCAGTACTTC.

This chain links TRBV19 with TRBJ2-1, with 8 bases identical to TRBD2. Germline V gene sequence: CDR1 LNHDA, CDR2 SQIVND (reference sequence). J lost 4 bases, V lost 5 bases, and 10 bases had no gene match. This CDR3 is built from 16 residues. The CDR3 region is CASSPRTSSNYNEQFF. The CDR3 DNA is TGTGCCAGTAGTCCAAGGACTAGCAGTAATTACAATGAGCAGTTCTTC.

The chain combines TRBV7-9 with TRBJ2-1; 9 positions match TRBD2. From germline, CDR1 is SEHNR and CDR2 FQNEAQ (reference sequence). The CDR3 spans 15 residues. J gave up 4 bases and V 3 bases, and 4 bases lay outside the gene matches. CDR3 in DNA: TGTGCCAGCAGCTTTAGCGGGAGTTGGTACAATGAGCAGTTCTTC. It specifies CASSFSGSWYNEQFF.

The rearrangement joins TRBV7-7 to TRBJ1-4, with D hard to call. The germline CDR1 and CDR2 sequences are SSHAT and FNYEAQ (reference sequence). This CDR3 has 14 residues. The V and J ends lost 2 bases and 4 bases respectively, with 8 bases between them. CDR3 sequence: CASSLSPFNEKLFF. As DNA, the CDR3 is TGTGCCAGCAGCTTATCGCCTTTTAATGAAAAACTGTTTTTT.

This clone was counted many times. The rearrangement uses TRBV7-8 and TRBJ1-1; D is perhaps TRBD1 (6 bases). Germline CDR1 reads SGHVS; CDR2 reads FQNEAQ. Between the trimmed V and J ends, which lost 0 bases and 2 bases, there was a span of 13 bases. The CDR3 extends over 16 amino acids. In nucleotides, the CDR3 is TGTGCCAGCAGCTTAGCCGCCAGGGGATATAACACTGAAGCTTTCTTT. This codes for CASSLAARGYNTEAFF.

V usage is TRBV18 and J usage is TRBJ2-3, with 14 bases that match TRBD2. Losses at the gene ends were 4 bases for V and 1 base for J; bases not matched to a gene: 7. The CDR3 has 18 amino acids. Germline CDR1 KGHSH, CDR2 LQKENI. The CDR3 coding sequence is TGTGCCAGCTCACGTAGACTAGCGGGGGGGCCTGGCACAGATACGCAGTATTTT. Protein sequence: CASSRRLAGGPGTDTQYF.

The chain recombines TRBV7-3 with TRBJ2-2; 16 nucleotides agree with TRBD2. From germline, CDR1 is SGHTA and CDR2 FQGTGA. V lost 5 bases and J lost 5; bases outside the gene matches: 5. The CDR3 is made up of 17 amino acids. DNA of the CDR3: TGTGCCAGCAGCCCACCGGGACTAGCGGGAGGGACCGGGGAGCTGTTTTTT. This encodes CASSPPGLAGGTGELFF.

This sequence joins TRBV11-2 and TRBJ2-7; 9 bases are shared with TRBD2. The CDR3 is 14 residues long. The germline CDR1 and CDR2 sequences are SGHAT and FQNNGV. Unmatched junction bases numbered 1, after V lost 1 base and J lost 3 bases. In DNA form, the CDR3 reads TGTGCCAGCAGCTTAGGACTAGCGGTCTACGAGCAGTACTTC. Protein: CASSLGLAVYEQYF. Drawing the rest from reference TRBV11-2 and TRBJ2-7, the complete variable domain is EAGVAQSPRYKIIEKRQSVAFWCNPISGHATLYWYQQILGQGPKLLIQFQNNGVVDDSQLPKDRFSAERLKGVDSTLKIQPAKLEDSAVYLCASSLGLAVYEQYFGPGTRLTVT.

About this clone: An end of the junction does not agree with germline; a read error may underlie this. The chain employs TRBV6-5 and TRBJ2-2, with TRBD1 as a possible D gene (6 bases). This CDR3 has 13 amino acids. Germline CDR1 and CDR2: MNHEY and SVGAGI. The CDR3 loop reads CAISETGTGELFF. The CDR3 nucleotides are TGTGCCATCAGTGAAACAGGGACCGGGGAGCTGTTTTTT.

This CDR3 reads CASSSMFGEQFF. The CDR3 bases are TGTGCCAGCAGCTCCATGTTCGGTGAGCAGTTCTTC. The rearrangement links TRBV7-2 to TRBJ2-1; no reliable D call. This CDR3 has 12 amino acids. Looked up from germline, CDR1 is SGHTA and CDR2 is FQGNSA. V was pared by 4 bases and J by 9 bases, with 10 bases between.

By frequency in the sample, this clone is medium-sized (0.01 to 0.1%). V usage is TRBV5-4 and J usage is TRBJ1-6; 7 nucleotides line up with TRBD1. Trimming took 1 base from V and 5 from J; bases not matched to a gene: 6. The V gene's germline CDR1 is SGHNT and CDR2 YYREEE (reference sequence). The CDR3 runs to 16 residues. The CDR3 DNA reads as TGTGCCAGCAGCTTGTTACCAGGGGGGGATAATTCACCCCTCCACTTT. It translates to CASSLLPGGDNSPLHF.

The V call is TRBV2, the J call TRBJ2-7, with D tentatively TRBD2 (6 bases). CDR3 length: 15 residues. Germline CDR1 is SNHLY and CDR2 is FYNNEI. V was pared by 6 bases and J by 3 bases, with 18 bases between. CDR3 residues: CASRTASGSGYEQYF. The DNA of the CDR3 is TGTGCCAGCAGAACCGCTTCCGGGAGTGGCTACGAGCAGTACTTC.

This clone has only one observation. V is TRBV4-1 and J is TRBJ1-1; 7 bases are shared with TRBD1. Germline-derived CDR1 and CDR2 are MGHRA and YSYEKL. The CDR3 spans 15 residues. V lost 0 bases and J lost 6; bases outside the gene matches: 7. The CDR3 DNA is TGCGCCAGCAGCCAAGAAGGTCGGGGGACAGCTGAAGCTTTCTTT. This codes for CASSQEGRGTAEAFF.

The chain combines TRBV27 with TRBJ1-5; D is uncertain. Trimming removed 3 bases from V and 2 bases from J, with 11 bases in between. The CDR3 has 15 amino acids. Germline CDR1 MNHEY, CDR2 SMNVEV (reference sequence). CDR3 in DNA: TGTGCCAGCAGTTTTTTGGCGGGAGGCAATCAGCCCCAGCATTTT. The encoded protein is CASSFLAGGNQPQHF.

As regards this clone: Within the sample, other DNA sequences also encode this same CDR3. The rearrangement uses TRBV5-6 and TRBJ1-2, with D hard to call. V shed 0 bases and J shed 2 bases, with 5 bases lying between them. Germline loops: CDR1 SGHDT, CDR2 YYEEEE. The CDR3 has 13 residues. CDR3 sequence: CASSLAGNYGYTF. Here the CDR3 DNA reads TGTGCCAGCAGCTTGGCTGGGAACTATGGCTACACCTTC.

The gene calls are TRBV10-3 and TRBJ2-7; D might be TRBD1 (5 bases). The V gene's germline CDR1 is ENHRY and CDR2 SYGVKD. V lost 1 base and J lost 0, with 10 bases in between. This CDR3 has 15 amino acids. CDR3 amino acids: CAISEYSTVSYEQYF. The CDR3, as DNA: TGTGCCATCAGTGAGTACTCGACAGTCTCCTACGAGCAGTACTTC.

The chain combines TRBV6-1 with TRBJ1-2; D gene uncertain. Germline-derived CDR1 and CDR2 are MNHNS and SASEGT. This CDR3 is 14 amino acids long. V was trimmed by 0 bases and J by 2 bases, leaving 7 bases between them. CDR3 coding DNA: TGTGCCAGCAGTGAAGCGGGGTTGAACTATGGCTACACCTTC. Translated: CASSEAGLNYGYTF.

The chain combines TRBV10-3 with TRBJ1-1; the match to TRBD1 covers 11 bases. Germline V gene data show CDR1 as ENHRY and CDR2 as SYGVKD. This CDR3 is 13 amino acids long. Germline trimming cut 6 bases from V and 5 bases from J; bases unmatched to any gene: 2. CDR3 DNA sequence: TGTGCCATCAGCCGGGACAGGGGGACTGAAGCTTTCTTT. Protein sequence: CAISRDRGTEAFF.

The V call is TRBV7-9, the J call TRBJ2-7; no clear D. The CDR3 contains 12 residues. V was shortened by 5 bases and J by 0 bases, with 5 bases between the two germline ends. CDR1 and CDR2 from the germline V gene are SEHNR and FQNEAQ (reference sequence). CDR3 nucleotide sequence: TGTGCCAGCAGCGGGAACTCCTACGAGCAGTACTTC. Protein product: CASSGNSYEQYF.

This chain uses TRBV28 with TRBJ1-1; no clear D gene. Germline V gives CDR1 MDHEN, CDR2 SYDVKM. V shed 6 bases and J shed 2 bases, with 7 bases lying between them. This CDR3 comprises 12 residues. The CDR3 is CASRLSNTEAFF. In DNA, the CDR3 is TGTGCCAGCAGACTCTCTAACACTGAAGCTTTCTTT.

Details on this clone: Given the absence of the conserved phenylalanine or tryptophan at the CDR3 end, a read error is likely. The chain carries TRBV6-5 and TRBJ2-7; D gene unclear. V was shortened by 0 bases and J by 2 bases, with 14 bases between the two germline ends. The CDR3 has 16 amino acids. Germline V gives CDR1 MNHEY, CDR2 SVGAGI. CDR3 protein: CASSYSPAPRPYEQYL. CDR3 DNA: TGTGCCAGCAGTTACTCACCGGCCCCCAGGCCCTACGAGCAGTACCTC.

The chain recombines TRBV9 with TRBJ2-3; 8 bases align to TRBD2. CDR3 size: 14 residues. After removal of 1 base from V and 3 bases from J, the junction contained 1 base not matched to a gene. Germline values: CDR1 SGDLS, CDR2 YYNGEE. CDR3 nucleotides: TGTGCCAGCAGCGTAATAGCGGGGACAGATACGCAGTATTTT. Protein product: CASSVIAGTDTQYF.